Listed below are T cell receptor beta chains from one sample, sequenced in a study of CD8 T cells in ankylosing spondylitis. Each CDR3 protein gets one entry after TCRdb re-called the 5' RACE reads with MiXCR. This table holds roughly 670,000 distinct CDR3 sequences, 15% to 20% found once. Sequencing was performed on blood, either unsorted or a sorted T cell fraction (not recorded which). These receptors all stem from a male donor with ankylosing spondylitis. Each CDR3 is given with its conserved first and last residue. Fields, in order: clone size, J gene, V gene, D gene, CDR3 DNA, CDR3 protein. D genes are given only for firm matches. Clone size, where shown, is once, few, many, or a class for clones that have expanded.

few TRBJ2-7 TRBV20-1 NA TGCAGTGCCCATATTAAGCCCTCAGGGGAGTACGAGCAGTACTTC CSAHIKPSGEYEQYF
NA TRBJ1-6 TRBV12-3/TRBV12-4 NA TGTGCCAGCACCCCCCGGGGGTCTAATTCACCCCTCCACTTT CASTPRGSNSPLHF
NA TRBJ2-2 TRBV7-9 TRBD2 TGTGCCAGCAGCGTCTCGGGACTAGCGGGATCCGGGGAGCTGTTTTTT CASSVSGLAGSGELFF
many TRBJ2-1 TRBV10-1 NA TGCGCCAGCAGTGAGTGGCCTGGGGCCGATGGTGAGCAGTTCTTC CASSEWPGADGEQFF
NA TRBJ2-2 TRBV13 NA TGTGCCAGCAGCTCACACTATGCCACCGGGGAGCTGTTTTTT CASSSHYATGELFF
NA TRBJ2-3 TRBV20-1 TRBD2 TGCAGTGCTAGTATCCTAGCGGGAGCCGGCACAGATACGCAGTATTTT CSASILAGAGTDTQYF
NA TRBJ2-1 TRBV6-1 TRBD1 TGTGCCAGCAGTCTCCTCACGGGGGGACAGGGGAAGGCTGGTGAGCAGTTCTTC CASSLLTGGQGKAGEQFF
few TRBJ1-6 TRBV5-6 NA TGTGCCAGCAGCTTCGGACAGATCAATTCACCCCTCCACTTT CASSFGQINSPLHF
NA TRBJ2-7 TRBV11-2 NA TGTGCCAGCAGCTTAGACAGCTTGTACTCCTACGAGCAGTACTTC CASSLDSLYSYEQYF
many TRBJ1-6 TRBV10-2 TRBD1 TGCGCCAGCAGTTGGGACAGGACAAATTCACCCCTCCACTTT CASSWDRTNSPLHF
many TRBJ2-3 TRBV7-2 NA TGTGCCAGCAGCCTACAGGCCGTTCAAGATACGCAGTATTTT CASSLQAVQDTQYF
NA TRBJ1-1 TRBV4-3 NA TGCGCCAGCAGCCGGAGGGCTAGCGACACTGAAGCTTTCTTT CASSRRASDTEAFF
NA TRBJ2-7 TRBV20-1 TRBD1 TGCAGTGCCGCGGACAGGGGAGAAGACGAGCAGTACTTC CSAADRGEDEQYF
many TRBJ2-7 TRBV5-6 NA TGTGCCAGCAGCTTATTAAGCTCCTACGAGCAGTACTTC CASSLLSSYEQYF
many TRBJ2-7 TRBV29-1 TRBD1 TGCAGCGTTGAAGTTATAAGGACAGGGAGCTCCTACGAGCAGTACTTC CSVEVIRTGSSYEQYF
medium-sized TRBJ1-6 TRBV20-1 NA TGCAGTGCTAGACCAGGGGTTTGGGGTTCACCCCTCCACTTT CSARPGVWGSPLHF
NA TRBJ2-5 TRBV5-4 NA TGTGCCAGCAGCTTGGTTGCAGGGAGTGGATGGGGGACCCAGTACTTC CASSLVAGSGWGTQYF
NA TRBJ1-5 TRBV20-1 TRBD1 TGCAGTGCTGCCACACAGGGGGCAAACCAGCCCCAGCATTTT CSAATQGANQPQHF
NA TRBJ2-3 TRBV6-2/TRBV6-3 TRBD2 TGTGCCAGCAGGGTCGCAAGCGGGGGCGGAAATACGCAGTATTTT CASRVASGGGNTQYF
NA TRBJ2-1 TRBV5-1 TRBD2 TGCGCCAGCACAGCTGGCCTAGCGGGTTTCGGTGAGCAGTTCTTC CASTAGLAGFGEQFF
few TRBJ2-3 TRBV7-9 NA TGTGCCAGCAGCTCCCGGGGGCAGACTAGCACAGATACGCAGTATTTT CASSSRGQTSTDTQYF
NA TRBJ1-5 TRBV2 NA TGTGCCAGCAGTGAACGGGCGAGAGCCAATCAGCCCCAGCATTTT CASSERARANQPQHF
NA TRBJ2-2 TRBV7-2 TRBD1 TGTGCCAGCAGCCGTTCACGGACAGGTACCGGGGAGCTGTTTTTT CASSRSRTGTGELFF
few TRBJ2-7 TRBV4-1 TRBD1 TGCGCCAGCAGCCAGAAGATTACAGGGGACTACGAGCAGTACTTC CASSQKITGDYEQYF
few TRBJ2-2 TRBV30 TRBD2 TGTGCCTGGAGTCCTGAAGCGCTAGCGGGAGTTCGCGGGGAGCTGTTTTTT CAWSPEALAGVRGELFF
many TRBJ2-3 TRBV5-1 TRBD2 TGCGCCAGCAGCTCGACTAGCGGGGGGGCAGGAGATACGCAGTATTTT CASSSTSGGAGDTQYF
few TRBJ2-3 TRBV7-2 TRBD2 TGTGCCAGCAGCTTAGCGACTAGCGGTGGCGATACGCAGTATTTT CASSLATSGGDTQYF
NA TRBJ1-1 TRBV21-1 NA TGTGCCAGCAGCAAAGGGTTGAATAGGCCCGAAACTGAAGCTTTCTTT CASSKGLNRPETEAFF
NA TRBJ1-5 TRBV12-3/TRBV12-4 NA TGTGCCAGCAGCTCCGGGGGTCCTCAGCCCCAGCATTTT CASSSGGPQPQHF
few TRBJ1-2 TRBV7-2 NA TGTGCCAGCACCCCGGACAGACCTAACTATGGCTACACCTTC CASTPDRPNYGYTF
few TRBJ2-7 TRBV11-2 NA TGTGCCAGCAGCTTTCGACGGACGGGTAGGAACGAGCAGTACTTC CASSFRRTGRNEQYF
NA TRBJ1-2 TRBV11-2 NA TGTGCCAGCAGCGCCGGTAGGGTTACTCCATTTAGAGGTTATGGCTACACCTTC CASSAGRVTPFRGYGYTF
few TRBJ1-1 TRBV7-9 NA TGTGCCAGCAGCTTAGTCGGGGAGCGGAACACTGAAGCTTTCTTT CASSLVGERNTEAFF
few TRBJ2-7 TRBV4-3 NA TGCGCCAGCAGCCAAGATTGGCCGGGTGGGTACGAGCAGTACTTC CASSQDWPGGYEQYF
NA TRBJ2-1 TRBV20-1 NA TGCAGTGCTAAGACTAGCTCCTACAATGAGCAGTTCTTC CSAKTSSYNEQFF
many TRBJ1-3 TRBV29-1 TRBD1 TGCAGCGTTGAGGAGCGGCAGGGGGTCTCTGGAAACACCATATATTTT CSVEERQGVSGNTIYF
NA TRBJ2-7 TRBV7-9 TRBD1 TGTGCCAGCAGCTTAGCCCCCGGGACAGGGTCATGGAACGAGCAGTACTTC CASSLAPGTGSWNEQYF
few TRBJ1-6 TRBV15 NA TGTGCCACCAGCAGAATCCCACCGGTCCATCCATTGGCACCCCTCCACTTT CATSRIPPVHPLAPLHF
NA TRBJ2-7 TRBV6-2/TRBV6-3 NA TGTGCCAGCAGTTATGAGGAAGTTGAGCAGTACTTC CASSYEEVEQYF
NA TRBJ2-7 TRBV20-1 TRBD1 TGCAGTGCTTTACCGGGACAGGGGGGATACGAGCAGTACTTC CSALPGQGGYEQYF
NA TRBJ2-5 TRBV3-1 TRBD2 TGTGCCAGCAGCCCCAATAGCGGGGTGGGCGAGACCCAGTACTTC CASSPNSGVGETQYF
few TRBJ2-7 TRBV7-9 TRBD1 TGTGCCAGCAGCTTAGCGTTGGGACAGAACTCCTACGAGCAGTACTTC CASSLALGQNSYEQYF